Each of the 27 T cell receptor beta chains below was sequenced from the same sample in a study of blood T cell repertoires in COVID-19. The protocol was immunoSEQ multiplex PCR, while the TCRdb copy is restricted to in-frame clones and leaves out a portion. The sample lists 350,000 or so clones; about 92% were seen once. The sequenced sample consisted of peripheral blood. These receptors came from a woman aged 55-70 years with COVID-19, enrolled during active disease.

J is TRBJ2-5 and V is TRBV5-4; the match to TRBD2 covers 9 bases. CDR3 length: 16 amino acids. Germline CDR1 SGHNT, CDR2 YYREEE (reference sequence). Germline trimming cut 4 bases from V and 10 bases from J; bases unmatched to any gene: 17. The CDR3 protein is CASSPGVAGVRGGQYF. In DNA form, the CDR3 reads TGTGCCAGCAGCCCCGGGGTAGCGGGGGTACGGGGGGGCCAGTACTTC.

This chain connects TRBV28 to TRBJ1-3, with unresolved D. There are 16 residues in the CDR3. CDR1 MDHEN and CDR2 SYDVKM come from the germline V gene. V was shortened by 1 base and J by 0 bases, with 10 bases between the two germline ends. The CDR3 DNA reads TGTGCCAGCAGTTTATTGGGGAGGAGCTCTGGAAACACCATATATTTT. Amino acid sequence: CASSLLGRSSGNTIYF.

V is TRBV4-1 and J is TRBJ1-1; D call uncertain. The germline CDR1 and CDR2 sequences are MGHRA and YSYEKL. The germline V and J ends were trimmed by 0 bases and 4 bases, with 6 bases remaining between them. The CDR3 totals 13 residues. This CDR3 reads CASSQEGGTEAFF. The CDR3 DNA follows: TGCGCCAGCAGCCAAGAGGGAGGCACTGAAGCTTTCTTT.

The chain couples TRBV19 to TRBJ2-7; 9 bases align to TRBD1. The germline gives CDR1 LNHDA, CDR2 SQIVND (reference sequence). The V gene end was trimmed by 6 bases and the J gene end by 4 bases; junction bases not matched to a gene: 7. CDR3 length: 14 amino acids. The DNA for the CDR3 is TGTGCCAGTAGCCAACAGGGGGCGAGGTACGAGCAGTACTTC. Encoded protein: CASSQQGARYEQYF.

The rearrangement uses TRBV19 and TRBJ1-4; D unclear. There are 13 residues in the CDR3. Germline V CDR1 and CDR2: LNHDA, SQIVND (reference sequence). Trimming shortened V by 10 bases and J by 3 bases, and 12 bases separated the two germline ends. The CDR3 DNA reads TGTGCCACCCCGGCCAGGCCTAATGAAAAACTGTTTTTT. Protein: CATPARPNEKLFF.

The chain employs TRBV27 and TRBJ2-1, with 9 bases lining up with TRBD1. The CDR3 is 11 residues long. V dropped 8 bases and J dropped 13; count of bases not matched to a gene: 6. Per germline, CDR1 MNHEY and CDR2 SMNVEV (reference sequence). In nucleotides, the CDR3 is TGTGCCAGCTTGGACAGGGGATTCCAGTTCTTC. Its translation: CASLDRGFQFF.

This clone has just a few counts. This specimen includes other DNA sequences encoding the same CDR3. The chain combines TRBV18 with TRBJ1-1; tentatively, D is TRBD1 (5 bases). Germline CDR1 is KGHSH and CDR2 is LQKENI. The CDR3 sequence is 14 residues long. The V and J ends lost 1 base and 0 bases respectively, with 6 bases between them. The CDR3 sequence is CASSPQGMNTEAFF. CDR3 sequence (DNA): TGTGCCAGCTCACCACAGGGGATGAACACTGAAGCTTTCTTT.

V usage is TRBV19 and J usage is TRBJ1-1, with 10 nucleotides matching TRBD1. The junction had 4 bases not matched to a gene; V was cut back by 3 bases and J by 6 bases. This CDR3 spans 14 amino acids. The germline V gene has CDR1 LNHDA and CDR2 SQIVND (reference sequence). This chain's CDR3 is CASSMGQGLSEAFF. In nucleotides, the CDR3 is TGTGCCAGTAGTATGGGACAGGGGTTGTCTGAAGCTTTCTTT.

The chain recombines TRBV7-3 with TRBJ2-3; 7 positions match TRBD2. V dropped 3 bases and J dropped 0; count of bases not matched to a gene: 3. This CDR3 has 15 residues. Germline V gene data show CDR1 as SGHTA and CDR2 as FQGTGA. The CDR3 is CASSFGLGSTDTQYF. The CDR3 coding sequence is TGTGCCAGCAGCTTCGGACTAGGGAGCACAGATACGCAGTATTTT.

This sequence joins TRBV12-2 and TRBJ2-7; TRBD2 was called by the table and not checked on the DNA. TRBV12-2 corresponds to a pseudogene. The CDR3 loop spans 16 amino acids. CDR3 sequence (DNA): TGTGCAAGTCGCTTAGGGCGGGGACCCACGCGACAAGAGCAGTACTTC. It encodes CASRLGRGPTRQEQYF.

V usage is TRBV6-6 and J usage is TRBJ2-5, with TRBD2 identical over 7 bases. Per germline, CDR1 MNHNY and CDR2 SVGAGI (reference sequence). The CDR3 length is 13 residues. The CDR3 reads CVAGGDLWETQYF. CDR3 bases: TGTGTCGCTGGGGGGGACTTGTGGGAGACCCAGTACTTC.

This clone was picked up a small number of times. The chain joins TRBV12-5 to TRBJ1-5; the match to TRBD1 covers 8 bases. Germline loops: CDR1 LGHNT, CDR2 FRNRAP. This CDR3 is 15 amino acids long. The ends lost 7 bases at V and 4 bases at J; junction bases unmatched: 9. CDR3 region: CASATWDRPNQPQHF. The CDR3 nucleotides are TGTGCTAGTGCTACTTGGGACAGGCCTAATCAGCCCCAGCATTTT.

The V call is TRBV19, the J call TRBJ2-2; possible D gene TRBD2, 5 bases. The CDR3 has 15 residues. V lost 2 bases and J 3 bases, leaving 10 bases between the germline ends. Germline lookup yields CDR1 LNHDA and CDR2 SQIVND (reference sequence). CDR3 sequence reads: CASSISGPDTGELFF. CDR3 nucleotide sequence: TGTGCCAGTAGTATAAGCGGTCCTGACACCGGGGAGCTGTTTTTT.

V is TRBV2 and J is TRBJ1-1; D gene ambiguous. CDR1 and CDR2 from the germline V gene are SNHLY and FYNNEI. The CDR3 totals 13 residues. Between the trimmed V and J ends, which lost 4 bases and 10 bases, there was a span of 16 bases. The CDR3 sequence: CASSGEGRARAFF. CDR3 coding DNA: TGTGCCAGCAGTGGGGAGGGCCGTGCGAGAGCTTTCTTT. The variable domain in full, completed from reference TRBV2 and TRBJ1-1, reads EPEVTQTPSHQVTQMGQEVILRCVPISNHLYFYWYRQILGQKVEFLVSFYNNEISEKSEIFDDQFSVERPDGSNFTLKIRSTKLEDSAMYFCASSGEGRARAFFGQGTRLTVV.

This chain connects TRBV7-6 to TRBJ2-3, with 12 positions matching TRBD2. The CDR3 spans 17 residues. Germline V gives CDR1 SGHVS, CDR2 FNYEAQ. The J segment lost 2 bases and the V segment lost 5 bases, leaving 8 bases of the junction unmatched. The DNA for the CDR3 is TGTGCCAGCAGCCCAACCCCTAGCGGGGGGGCCACAGATACGCAGTATTTT. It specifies CASSPTPSGGATDTQYF.

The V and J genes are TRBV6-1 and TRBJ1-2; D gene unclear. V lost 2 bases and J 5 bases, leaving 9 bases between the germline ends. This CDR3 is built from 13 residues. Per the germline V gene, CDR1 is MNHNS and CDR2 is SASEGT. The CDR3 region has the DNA TGTGCCAGCAGTGAAAGCCGAGTGTATGGCTACACCTTC. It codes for CASSESRVYGYTF.

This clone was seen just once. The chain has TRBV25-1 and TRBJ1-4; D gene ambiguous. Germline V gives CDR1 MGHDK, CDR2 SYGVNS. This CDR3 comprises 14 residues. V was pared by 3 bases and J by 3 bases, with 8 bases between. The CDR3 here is CASSDGRSNEKLFF. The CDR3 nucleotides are TGTGCCAGCAGTGATGGCAGGTCTAATGAAAAACTGTTTTTT.

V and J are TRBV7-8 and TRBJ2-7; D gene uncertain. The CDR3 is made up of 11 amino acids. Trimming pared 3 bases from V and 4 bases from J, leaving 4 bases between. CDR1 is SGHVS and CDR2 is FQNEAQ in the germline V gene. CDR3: CASSLSYEQYF. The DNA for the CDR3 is TGTGCCAGCAGCTTGTCTTACGAGCAGTACTTC.

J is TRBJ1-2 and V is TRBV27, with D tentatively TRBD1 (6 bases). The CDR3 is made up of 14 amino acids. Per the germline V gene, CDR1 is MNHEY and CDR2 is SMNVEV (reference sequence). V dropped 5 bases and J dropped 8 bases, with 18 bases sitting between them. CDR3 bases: TGTGCCAGCAGTGGGGGCGGGCGGAGTGGAGGCTACACCTTC. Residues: CASSGGGRSGGYTF.

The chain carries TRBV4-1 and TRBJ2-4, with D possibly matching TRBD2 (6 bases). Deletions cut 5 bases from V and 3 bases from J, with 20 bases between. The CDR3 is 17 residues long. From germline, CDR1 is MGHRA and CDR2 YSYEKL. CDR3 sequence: CASSYTNGLLVKNIQYF. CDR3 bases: TGCGCCAGCAGCTACACGAATGGACTACTTGTCAAAAACATTCAGTACTTC.

CDR3 loop: CASSQVLGLASEQFF. In DNA form, the CDR3 reads TGCGCCAGCAGCCAAGTTCTGGGACTGGCGTCGGAGCAGTTCTTC. The chain links TRBV4-1 to TRBJ2-1; D may be TRBD2 (6 bases). The CDR3 contains 15 residues. The V end lost 1 base, the J end lost 10 bases, and 17 bases lay between the germline ends. Germline V gene lookup returns CDR1 MGHRA and CDR2 YSYEKL.

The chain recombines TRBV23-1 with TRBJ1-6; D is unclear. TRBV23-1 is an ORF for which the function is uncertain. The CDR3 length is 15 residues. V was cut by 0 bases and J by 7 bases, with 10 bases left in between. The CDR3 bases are TGCGCCAGCAGTCAATCGCAGGTGGTCAATTCACCCCTCCACTTT. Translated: CASSQSQVVNSPLHF.

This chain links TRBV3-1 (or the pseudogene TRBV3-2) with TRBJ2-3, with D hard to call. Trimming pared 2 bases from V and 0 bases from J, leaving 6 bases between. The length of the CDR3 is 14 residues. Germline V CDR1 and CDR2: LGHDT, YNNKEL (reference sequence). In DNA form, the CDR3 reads TGTGCCAGCAGCCAATTTACTAGCACAGATACGCAGTATTTT. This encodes CASSQFTSTDTQYF.

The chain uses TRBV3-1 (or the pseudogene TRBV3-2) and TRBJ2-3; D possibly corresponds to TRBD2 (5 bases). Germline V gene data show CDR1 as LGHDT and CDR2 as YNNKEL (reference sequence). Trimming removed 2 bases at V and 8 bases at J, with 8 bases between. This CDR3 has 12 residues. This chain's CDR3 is CASSQPAGTQYF. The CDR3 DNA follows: TGTGCCAGCAGCCAACCCGCGGGTACGCAGTATTTT.

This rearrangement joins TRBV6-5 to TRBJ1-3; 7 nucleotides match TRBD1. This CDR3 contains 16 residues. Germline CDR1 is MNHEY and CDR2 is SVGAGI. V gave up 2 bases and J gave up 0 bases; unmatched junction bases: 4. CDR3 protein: CASSYEQGFSGNTIYF. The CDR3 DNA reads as TGTGCCAGCAGTTACGAACAGGGGTTCTCTGGAAACACCATATATTTT.

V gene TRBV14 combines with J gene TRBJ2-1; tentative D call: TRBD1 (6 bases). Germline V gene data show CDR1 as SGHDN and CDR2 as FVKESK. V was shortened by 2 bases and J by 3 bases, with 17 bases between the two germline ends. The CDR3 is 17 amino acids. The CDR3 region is CASSQLGVGGFYNEQFF. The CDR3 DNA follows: TGTGCCAGCAGCCAACTCGGTGTAGGGGGTTTCTACAATGAGCAGTTCTTC.

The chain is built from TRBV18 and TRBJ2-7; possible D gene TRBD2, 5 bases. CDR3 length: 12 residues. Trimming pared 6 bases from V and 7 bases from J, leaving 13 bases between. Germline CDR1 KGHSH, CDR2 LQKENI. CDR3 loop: CASSARRDEQYF. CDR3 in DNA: TGTGCCAGCTCCGCGCGACGGGATGAGCAGTACTTC.